This TCR beta chain came from a study of regulatory T cells in long-lasting Graves disease listed by TCRdb under 2021. Context from the whole study: Patients with newly diagnosed Graves' disease had been on antithyroid drugs for under 3 months. This study used TCR sequencing and RNA sequencing of peripheral blood to compare persistent Graves' disease patients against newly diagnosed Graves' disease patients. The study was registered as a clinical trial and conducted in China. A total of roughly 35 samples underwent TCR sequencing: around 13 from persistent and roughly 20 from newly diagnosed Graves' disease patients. General study outcomes and caveats: Preferential use of TRBV28, TRBJ1-2 and TRBJ2-5 was observed in persistent disease, whereas TRBV20-1 and TRBJ2-1 were favored in newly diagnosed disease. The authors noted that the small sample size was a limitation that may lower accuracy. Lower TCR Shannon entropy and fewer highly expanded clones were observed in persistent Graves' disease patients than in newly diagnosed patients, which suggested clonal expansion. A larger number of public clonotypes was shared among persistent patients (about 2,700) than among newly diagnosed patients (around 890). Only the TCR beta chain was sequenced and analyzed. Because the primary lesion, thyroid tissue, could not be accessed, the study looked at peripheral blood alone.

This clonotype was detected only a few times. The antigen it recognizes is unknown. Qualities for individual bases were not recorded, and no much larger clone is one base off. The germline ends are 16 bases apart after V is trimmed by 0 bases and J by 0 bases. CDR1 and CDR2 were assigned from the germline V gene as SGDLS and YYNGEE. Its CDR3 holds 17 amino acids, cysteine through phenylalanine. Of all the DNA, just the CDR3 is kept, 51 bases in frame from base 1. This specimen's time point label, per the study, means: newly diagnosed GD, antithyroid drugs for less than 3 months. For both TCR sequencing and RNA sequencing, RNA was extracted from PBMCs in TRIzol. Graves' disease was diagnosed according to American Thyroid Association guidelines. Recruitment of patients was carried out at an endocrinology department in Xi'an, China. Each patient gave around 9.2 milliliters of peripheral blood, collected in an EDTA anticoagulant tube. PBMCs were isolated by Ficoll Paque Plus density gradient separation without further T cell sorting. An Agilent 2100 Bioanalyzer and agarose gel were used to check RNA quality, and a NanoDrop 2000 was used to measure RNA concentration.

The library was prepared using multiplex PCR. For sequencing, an Illumina HiSeq 4000 was employed. TCR beta libraries were built with iRepertoire HTBI primers and Arm-PCR amplification of CDR3 regions. Gel purification was performed on PCR products prior to sequencing. The authors processed their data as follows. Across samples, 60 to 80 TRBV and 14 TRBJ segments were identified and used for gene usage analysis of CDR3 amino acid clonotypes. COPE and FqMerger were used to merge the filtered high-quality paired reads into contigs. BLAST was used to align contigs to IMGT TRBV, TRBD and TRBJ reference genes, with CDR3 defined following IMGT. Any clonotype with a frequency above 0.1% was classified as a highly expanded clone. Shannon entropy was used to measure repertoire diversity, and the Gini coefficient was used to measure V-J evenness. A clonotype was considered public if more than one individual shared it. The public reads were run again by TCRdb, first through fastp at Q25 and then through MiXCR, and only productive beta chains were kept. Entries are consolidated by CDR3 protein sequence, retaining the most common genes and DNA. TCRdb, not the authors, supplied the V and J calls. This sample is represented by fewer than 550,000 distinct CDR3 sequences; over 15% of them were singletons. Roughly 23% of the sample lies in the top ten.

The data also belong to a second study, concerning T cells in Graves' hyperthyroidism and ophthalmopathy. Reported in the second study: Stable Graves' hyperthyroidism was defined as the absence of progression to ophthalmopathy over 18 months of follow-up. Hyperthyroidism patients were newly diagnosed, with disease duration under 2 months, and aged 18 to 65 years. Patients with uncontrolled infections, other autoimmune diseases, pregnancy or lactation were excluded. Diagnoses were established on the basis of clinical symptoms, serum thyroxine and TRAb, thyroid ultrasound, and orbital computed tomography. For the first round of RT-PCR on the TCR CDR3, the HTBI primer set was used together with the Qiagen OneStep RT-PCR kit. Most expanded thyroid clonotypes (frequency above 0.001) were also found in blood, which suggests that blood repertoires may mirror thyroid immune responses. A 13 V-J signature model separated ophthalmopathy from stable hyperthyroidism, with roughly 88% sensitivity and roughly 82% specificity in cross-validation and 80%/75% in testing. In validation, the model predicted progression to ophthalmopathy a median of 6.5 months before onset, with about 71% sensitivity and around 76% specificity. To identify distinguishing TCR V-J signatures, a discovery cohort of roughly 100 patients was used, comprising some 43 with Graves' ophthalmopathy and some 60 with stable Graves' hyperthyroidism. Whether ophthalmopathy could be predicted prospectively was tested in an independent validation cohort made up of 18 to 20 hyperthyroidism patients plus 17 patients who later progressed to ophthalmopathy. The approximately 95 discovery patients were divided at random into training and test sets in a 7:3 ratio. In several Graves' hyperthyroidism patients, the study also compared T-cell repertoires from thyroid tissue with T-cell repertoires from blood. Following sampling, methimazole starting at 30 mg daily was given to hyperthyroidism patients, and high-dose intravenous methylprednisolone was given to ophthalmopathy patients. A second multiplex PCR round built the libraries, followed by size selection and purification. The libraries were sequenced on an Illumina HiSeq2000 using paired-end 100 bp reads. Raw data were processed with SOAPnuke, discarding reads with adapters, uncalled bases, mean Phred below 15, or no exact constant-primer or identifier match. COPE v1.2.5 was used to merge high-quality paired reads, and clonotypes were defined as unique nucleotide sequences. MiTCR v1.1 was used to align the clonotypes against IMGT TRBV, TRBD and TRBJ reference segments. Analysis was restricted to V-J combinations with a frequency above 0.0001, which covered about 99% of repertoires. The TCS score was defined as the ratio of F50 (clonal expansion) to E x V (chaos), calculated using BLOSUM62-based TCRdist between CDR3 peptides within each V-J. Welch's t-statistics and random forest reduced just over 500 V-J features to 10 to 15, which were used in a naive Bayes classifier (R e1071). No statistical method was used to fix the sample size in advance, and group allocation was not hidden from the investigators. TCR Vbeta CDR3 sequencing of approximately 140 peripheral blood samples (more than 40 ophthalmopathy, roughly 74 hyperthyroidism and roughly 17 progressor patients) is reported in the paper.

The sequence links TRBV9 to TRBJ2-7, with the D gene not clear enough to name. The source is a woman aged 18-29 years with Graves disease. Donor details come from another sample of the same person, matched by shared clones. The material sequenced was peripheral blood mononuclear cells (PBMCs), taken at new diagnosis, from a patient treated with antithyroid drugs. For the CDR3, the sequence is CASSVVVGSISSYEQYF. The sequenced DNA is TGTGCCAGCAGCGTAGTCGTTGGTAGCATCAGCTCCTACGAGCAGTACTTC.